The 21 T cell receptor beta chains presented below share a single source sample, sequenced in a study of T cells after yellow fever vaccination. TCRdb called the 5' RACE reads again in MiXCR, with one record for every CDR3 protein. Counted here are about 370,000 distinct CDR3 sequences, roughly 11% occurring once; the ten biggest clones make up roughly 18%. The sequencing used PBMCs, collected on the day of the first yellow fever vaccination. These receptors all come from a young man who received the YFV17D yellow fever vaccine.

CDR3 sequence: CASTGQSSYEQYF. The CDR3 DNA reads TGTGCCAGCACAGGACAGAGCTCCTACGAGCAGTACTTC. The chain is built from TRBV5-5 and TRBJ2-7; the D gene is possibly TRBD1 (6 bases). The CDR3 contains 13 residues. V shed 6 bases and J shed 0 bases, with 10 bases lying between them. The V gene's germline CDR1 is SGHKS and CDR2 YYEKEE (reference sequence).

The V and J genes are TRBV2 and TRBJ1-5; D possibly corresponds to TRBD1 (6 bases). The CDR3 contains 15 residues. Between the trimmed V and J ends, which lost 6 bases and 1 base, there was a span of 13 bases. The V gene's germline CDR1 is SNHLY and CDR2 FYNNEI. In nucleotides, the CDR3 is TGTGCCAGCAGGCCAGCAGGGGCAAGCAATCAGCCCCAGCATTTT. As protein: CASRPAGASNQPQHF.

This chain connects TRBV29-1 to TRBJ2-3; unclear D gene. Germline V gene sequence: CDR1 SQVTM, CDR2 ANQGSEA. The V end was cut by 8 bases, the J end by 2 bases, with 14 bases between. The CDR3 runs to 13 residues. The CDR3 DNA is TGCAGCCTTACCCGTAGCCACACAGATACGCAGTATTTT. Its protein is CSLTRSHTDTQYF.

The genes are TRBV24-1 and TRBJ2-3; D is uncertain. Germline CDR1 reads KGHDR; CDR2 reads SFDVKD. The germline V and J ends were trimmed by 0 bases and 0 bases, with 9 bases remaining between them. The CDR3 length is 16 residues. The CDR3 nucleotides read TGTGCCACCAGTGATTTGCTTTCCCACAGCACAGATACGCAGTATTTT. This translates into CATSDLLSHSTDTQYF.

This clonotype was seen a few times. The chain couples TRBV7-9 to TRBJ1-1; 9 nucleotides agree with TRBD1. Germline V CDR1 and CDR2: SEHNR, FQNEAQ (reference sequence). The V segment lost 4 bases and the J segment 6 bases; nucleotides outside the gene matches: 12. CDR3 length: 16 residues. The CDR3 protein is CASSSPQGTGIAEAFF. The CDR3 DNA reads as TGTGCCAGCAGCTCCCCTCAAGGGACAGGGATTGCTGAAGCTTTCTTT.

This clonotype occurred a few times. V is TRBV20-1 and J is TRBJ2-1, with TRBD2 matching over 8 bases. The V gene end was trimmed by 3 bases and the J gene end by 6 bases; junction bases not matched to a gene: 13. There are 16 residues in the CDR3. Germline CDR1 is DFQATT and CDR2 is SNEGSKA (reference sequence). The CDR3 DNA reads TGCAGTGCTAGGGTGGGGGCCGGGGGGGGATTCAATGAGCAGTTCTTC. This sequence encodes CSARVGAGGGFNEQFF.

This clonotype was seen repeatedly, ten times or more. The V gene is TRBV12-3 or TRBV12-4, the J gene TRBJ2-3; D call uncertain. This CDR3 contains 12 residues. V was clipped by 2 bases and J by 4 bases, with 4 bases between them. In DNA, the CDR3 is TGTGCCAGCAGTTTAATTTCAGATACGCAGTATTTT. This encodes CASSLISDTQYF.

In its sample, this clonotype was seen a few times. This chain uses TRBV5-1 with TRBJ2-2, with D possibly matching TRBD1 (5 bases). V was pared by 4 bases and J by 0 bases, with 10 bases between. The CDR3 runs 15 residues. From germline, CDR1 is SGHRS and CDR2 YFSETQ. The CDR3 DNA is TGCGCCAGCAGCCCCAGGGCTTCGAACACCGGGGAGCTGTTTTTT. It specifies CASSPRASNTGELFF.

This clonotype was detected only a few times. The rearrangement uses TRBV27 and TRBJ2-5; 8 bases are shared with TRBD2. This CDR3 spans 13 amino acids. Germline trimming cut 4 bases from V and 5 bases from J; bases unmatched to any gene: 3. The germline CDR1 and CDR2 sequences are MNHEY and SMNVEV (reference sequence). CDR3 amino acids: CASSSREGETQYF. The CDR3 DNA is TGTGCCAGCAGTTCCCGGGAGGGCGAGACCCAGTACTTC.

The rearrangement uses TRBV4-2 and TRBJ1-3; D gene uncertain. CDR3 length: 15 residues. Trimming took off 6 bases at V and 2 bases at J, with 14 bases between the two ends. The germline gives CDR1 LGHNA, CDR2 YNFKEQ. CDR3 region: CASRLDRGTGNTIYF. DNA for the CDR3: TGTGCCAGCAGACTCGACCGAGGGACTGGAAACACCATATATTTT.

The J gene is TRBJ1-2, the V gene TRBV7-2, with 9 bases fitting TRBD1. Per the germline V gene, CDR1 is SGHTA and CDR2 is FQGNSA. The CDR3 spans 15 residues. With 0 bases clipped from V and 8 bases from J, the junction kept 7 bases outside the gene matches. The CDR3 sequence: CASSLAPGTGKGYTF. CDR3 coding DNA: TGTGCCAGCAGCTTAGCCCCCGGGACAGGGAAGGGCTACACCTTC.

The rearrangement links TRBV7-9 to TRBJ1-4; 9 bases are a match to TRBD1. The trim removed 4 bases at V and 8 bases at J, leaving 8 bases unmatched. Looked up from germline, CDR1 is SEHNR and CDR2 is FQNEAQ (reference sequence). The CDR3 has 15 residues. As DNA, the CDR3 is TGTGCCAGCAGCTCAACAGGGGGCGCCGGGGAAAAACTGTTTTTT. Protein sequence: CASSSTGGAGEKLFF.

The chain joins TRBV2 to TRBJ1-6; 11 bases agree with TRBD1. Germline CDR1 and CDR2: SNHLY and FYNNEI. The trim removed 5 bases at V and 10 bases at J, leaving 4 bases unmatched. The CDR3 extends over 14 amino acids. The CDR3 here is CASSQDRGLSPLHF. CDR3 sequence (DNA): TGTGCCAGCAGTCAGGACAGGGGGCTGTCACCCCTCCACTTT.

As DNA, the CDR3 is TGTGCCAGCGGACAGGGGGCCTCTGGGGCCAACGTCCTGACTTTC. Amino acids: CASGQGASGANVLTF. The chain uses TRBV19 and TRBJ2-6, with 11 nucleotides matching TRBD1. The ends lost 9 bases at V and 0 bases at J; junction bases unmatched: 1. The CDR3 has 15 amino acids. In germline, CDR1 is LNHDA, CDR2 SQIVND (reference sequence).

The chain links TRBV10-3 to TRBJ2-3, with 7 bases that match TRBD1. The CDR3 contains 15 residues. V shed 0 bases and J 2 bases; nucleotides not matched to a gene: 2. Germline CDR1 ENHRY, CDR2 SYGVKD. CDR3 region: CAISESDRTTDTQYF. In DNA form, the CDR3 reads TGTGCCATCAGTGAGTCGGACAGGACCACAGATACGCAGTATTTT.

This sequence joins TRBV5-4 and TRBJ2-7; D tentatively fits TRBD1 or TRBD2 (6 bases each). CDR1 SGHNT and CDR2 YYREEE come from the germline V gene (reference sequence). V lost 3 bases and J 0 bases, leaving 10 bases between the germline ends. The length of the CDR3 is 14 residues. The CDR3 loop reads CASSSGDNSYEQYV. CDR3 nucleotide sequence: TGTGCCAGCAGCTCGGGGGACAACTCCTACGAGCAGTACGTC.

The chain combines TRBV9 with TRBJ2-1; D may correspond to TRBD1 or TRBD2 (5 bases each). Germline-derived CDR1 and CDR2 are SGDLS and YYNGEE. This CDR3 contains 17 residues. V lost 1 base to trimming and J lost 2 bases, with 16 bases between them. In DNA form, the CDR3 reads TGTGCCAGCAGCGTACGGTCGGGGACCTCCCCCTACAATGAGCAGTTCTTC. It yields the protein CASSVRSGTSPYNEQFF.

This clonotype has a handful of counts. V is TRBV7-9 and J is TRBJ1-3; a possible D gene is TRBD1 (5 bases). Trimming stripped 6 bases from V and 2 bases from J, with 17 bases between. The germline V gene encodes CDR1 SEHNR and CDR2 FQNEAQ (reference sequence). The CDR3 loop spans 16 amino acids. CDR3 sequence reads: CASRPSGAGAGNTIYF. CDR3 DNA: TGTGCCAGCAGACCCTCGGGCGCGGGGGCTGGAAACACCATATATTTT. The complete variable domain, with remaining parts taken from reference TRBV7-9 and TRBJ1-3, reads DTGVSQNPRHKITKRGQNVTFRCDPISEHNRLYWYRQTLGQGPEFLTYFQNEAQLEKSRLLSDRFSAERPKGSFSTLEIQRTEQGDSAMYLCASRPSGAGAGNTIYFGEGSWLTVV.

This clonotype was picked up many times. The chain links TRBV28 to TRBJ1-5; D unresolved. V was clipped by 1 base and J by 6 bases, with 4 bases between them. CDR3 size: 12 residues. CDR1 is MDHEN, CDR2 SYDVKM, per germline. The CDR3, as DNA: TGTGCCAGCAGTTTATTTCGTCAGCCCCAGCATTTT. Translating gives CASSLFRQPQHF. Full variable domain (outside the CDR3, taken from reference TRBV28 and TRBJ1-5): DVKVTQSSRYLVKRTGEKVFLECVQDMDHENMFWYRQDPGLGLRLIYFSYDVKMKEKGDIPEGYSVSREKKERFSLILESASTNQTSMYLCASSLFRQPQHFGDGTRLSIL.

The chain employs TRBV4-2 and TRBJ2-6; TRBD2 might be the D (7 bases). From germline, CDR1 is LGHNA and CDR2 YNFKEQ. The V and J ends lost 2 bases and 0 bases respectively, with 17 bases between them. The CDR3 runs 19 residues. CDR3 residues: CASSQKRNRDYSGANVLTF. In DNA form, the CDR3 reads TGTGCCAGCAGCCAAAAAAGGAACAGGGACTACTCTGGGGCCAACGTCCTGACTTTC.

CDR3 region: CASRSTSGGGKTQYF. In DNA, the CDR3 is TGTGCCAGCAGATCGACTAGCGGGGGGGGAAAGACCCAGTACTTC. This rearrangement joins TRBV2 to TRBJ2-5, with 14 bases identical to TRBD2. Germline-derived CDR1 and CDR2 are SNHLY and FYNNEI. This CDR3 has 15 amino acids. V gave up 6 bases and J gave up 6 bases; unmatched junction bases: 6. Filled out from reference TRBV2 and TRBJ2-5, the complete variable domain reads EPEVTQTPSHQVTQMGQEVILRCVPISNHLYFYWYRQILGQKVEFLVSFYNNEISEKSEIFDDQFSVERPDGSNFTLKIRSTKLEDSAMYFCASRSTSGGGKTQYFGPGTRLLVL.